What follows describes a single T cell receptor (beta chain). This record comes from a study of blood T cell repertoires in COVID-19. In the study overall: T cells, B-cell-depleted T cells, or PBMCs provided the cDNA or gDNA that served as material.

TCRdb's table, derived via immunoSEQ multiplex PCR, lists solely in-frame clones and lacks some. The table includes 180,000 or so clones, about 89% detected once. Losses at the gene ends were 2 bases for V and 5 bases for J; bases not matched to a gene: 7. The V gene's germline CDR1 is SGHRS and CDR2 YFSETQ. The CDR3 covers 16 residues. Sequencing used peripheral blood. V gene TRBV5-1 combines with J gene TRBJ1-6, with 7 nucleotides matching TRBD1. The clonotype was recovered from a man in his 70s with acute or convalescent COVID-19. The DNA of the CDR3 is TGCGCCAGCAGCTTAACCGGGACAGTTAATAATTCACCCCTCCACTTT. Translated: CASSLTGTVNNSPLHF.